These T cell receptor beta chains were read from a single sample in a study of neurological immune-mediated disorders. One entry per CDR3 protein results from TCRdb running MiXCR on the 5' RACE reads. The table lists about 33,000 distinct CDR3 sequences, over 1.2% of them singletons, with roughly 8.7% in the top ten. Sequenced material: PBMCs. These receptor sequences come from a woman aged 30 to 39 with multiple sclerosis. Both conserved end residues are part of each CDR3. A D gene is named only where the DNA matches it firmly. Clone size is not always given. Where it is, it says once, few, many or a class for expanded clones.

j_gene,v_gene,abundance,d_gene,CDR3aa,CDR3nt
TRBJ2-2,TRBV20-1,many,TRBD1,CSARRQGGAGELFF,TGCAGTGCTAGGCGACAGGGGGGGGCCGGGGAGCTGTTTTTT
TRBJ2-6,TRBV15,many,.,CATRVGGDPGANVLTF,TGTGCCACCAGGGTAGGGGGTGATCCTGGGGCCAACGTCCTGACTTTC
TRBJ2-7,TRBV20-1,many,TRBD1,CSARVQGTGLIRELYEQYF,TGCAGTGCTAGAGTCCAGGGGACAGGGCTCATCAGGGAACTCTACGAGCAGTACTTC
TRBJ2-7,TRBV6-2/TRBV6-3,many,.,CASSYRRDGPYEQYF,TGTGCCAGCAGTTACCGCCGGGACGGCCCCTACGAGCAGTACTTC
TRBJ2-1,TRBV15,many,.,CATRIGGDYNEQFF,TGTGCCACCAGGATAGGGGGGGACTACAATGAGCAGTTCTTC
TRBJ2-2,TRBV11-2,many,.,CASSLVSGPNTGELFF,TGTGCCAGCAGCTTAGTTTCAGGCCCAAACACCGGGGAGCTGTTTTTT
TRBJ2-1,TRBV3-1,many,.,CASSQDPSASKFF,TGTGCCAGCAGCCAAGATCCCTCGGCTAGTAAGTTCTTC
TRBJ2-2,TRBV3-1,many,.,CASSLGGRTGELFF,TGTGCCAGCAGCCTGGGGGGCCGCACCGGGGAGCTGTTTTTT
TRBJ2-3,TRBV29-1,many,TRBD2,CSVKLAGNPDTQYF,TGCAGCGTGAAACTAGCGGGGAACCCAGATACGCAGTATTTT
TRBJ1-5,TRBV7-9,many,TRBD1,CASVQGANQPQHF,TGTGCCAGCGTGCAGGGGGCAAATCAGCCCCAGCATTTT
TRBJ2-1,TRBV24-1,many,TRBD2,CATSDRTSEGRNEQFF,TGTGCCACCAGTGATCGGACTAGCGAAGGAAGGAATGAGCAGTTCTTC
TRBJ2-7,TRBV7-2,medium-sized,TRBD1,CASSFQTGDYEQYF,TGTGCCAGCAGCTTTCAGACAGGGGACTACGAGCAGTACTTC
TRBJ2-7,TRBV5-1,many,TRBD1,CASSTSGTGGDEQYF,TGCGCCAGCAGCACTTCCGGGACAGGGGGCGACGAGCAGTACTTC
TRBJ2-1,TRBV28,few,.,CASSYLAEQFF,TGTGCCAGCAGTTATCTCGCTGAGCAGTTCTTC
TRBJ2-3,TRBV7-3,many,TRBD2,CASSPPPLAGVNTQYF,TGTGCCAGCAGTCCTCCCCCCCTAGCGGGGGTAAATACGCAGTATTTT
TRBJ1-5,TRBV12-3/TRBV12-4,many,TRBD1,CASTKNQGGQPQHF,TGTGCCAGCACTAAGAACCAGGGGGGTCAGCCCCAGCATTTT
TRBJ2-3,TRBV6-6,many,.,CASSYPASTDTQYF,TGTGCCAGCAGTTACCCAGCTAGCACAGATACGCAGTATTTT
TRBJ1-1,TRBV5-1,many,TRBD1,CASSSGQGSVNTEAFF,TGCGCCAGCAGCTCCGGACAGGGAAGCGTGAACACTGAAGCTTTCTTT
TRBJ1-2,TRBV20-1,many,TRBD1,CSASDRVNYGYTF,TGCAGTGCTTCGGACAGGGTGAACTATGGCTACACCTTC
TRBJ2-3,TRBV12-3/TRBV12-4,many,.,CASSAGGGTQYF,TGTGCCAGCAGCGCCGGTGGGGGTACGCAGTATTTT
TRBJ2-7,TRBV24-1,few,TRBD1,CATSDAGTGRYEQYF,TGTGCCACCAGTGACGCCGGGACAGGGAGATACGAGCAGTACTTC
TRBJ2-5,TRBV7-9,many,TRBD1,CASTWGDRQETQYF,TGTGCCAGCACTTGGGGGGACAGGCAAGAGACCCAGTACTTC
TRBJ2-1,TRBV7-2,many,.,CASNKGVNEQFF,TGTGCCAGCAACAAGGGGGTTAATGAGCAGTTCTTC
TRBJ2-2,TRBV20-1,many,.,CSARPPLPAGELFF,TGCAGTGCTAGACCCCCCTTACCGGCCGGGGAGCTGTTTTTT
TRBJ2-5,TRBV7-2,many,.,CASSRPLPSRETQYF,TGTGCCAGCAGCCGCCCATTACCGTCCAGGGAGACCCAGTACTTC
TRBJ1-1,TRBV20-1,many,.,CSNGRLNTEAFF,TGCAGTAACGGACGGCTAAACACTGAAGCTTTCTTT
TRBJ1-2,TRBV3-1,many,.,CASSQDLTVYGYTF,TGTGCCAGCAGCCAAGATCTGACGGTTTATGGCTACACCTTC
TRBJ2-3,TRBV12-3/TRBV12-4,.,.,CASSSPLVSTDTQYF,TGTGCCAGCAGTTCGCCCCTTGTTAGCACAGATACGCAGTATTTT
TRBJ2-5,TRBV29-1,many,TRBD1,CSATPGGQETQYF,TGCAGCGCAACACCAGGGGGACAAGAGACCCAGTACTTC
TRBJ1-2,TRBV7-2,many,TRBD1,CASSLAGQGYGYTF,TGTGCCAGCAGCTTAGCGGGACAGGGATATGGCTACACCTTC
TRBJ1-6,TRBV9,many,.,CASSVVVGNSPLHF,TGTGCCAGCAGCGTAGTGGTGGGGAATTCACCCCTCCACTTT
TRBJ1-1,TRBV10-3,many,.,CAIKEGVNTEAFF,TGTGCCATCAAGGAGGGGGTGAACACTGAAGCTTTCTTT
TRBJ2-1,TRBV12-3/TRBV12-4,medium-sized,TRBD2,CASSLGGLLYNEQFF,TGTGCCAGCAGTCTTGGGGGACTATTATACAATGAGCAGTTCTTC
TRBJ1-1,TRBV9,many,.,CASSVVASTQNTEAFF,TGTGCCAGCAGCGTAGTCGCGAGCACCCAGAACACTGAAGCTTTCTTT
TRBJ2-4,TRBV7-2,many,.,CASSFRGFQNIQYF,TGTGCCAGCAGCTTCCGGGGTTTCCAAAACATTCAGTACTTC
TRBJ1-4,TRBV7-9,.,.,CASSFGAGFNEKLFF,TGTGCCAGCAGCTTCGGGGCAGGTTTTAATGAAAAACTGTTTTTT
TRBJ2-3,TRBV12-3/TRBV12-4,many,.,CASSLRLTDTQYF,TGTGCCAGCAGTTTAAGGCTCACAGATACGCAGTATTTT
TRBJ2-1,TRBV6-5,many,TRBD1,CASSERQGNNEQFF,TGTGCCAGCAGCGAACGACAGGGGAACAATGAGCAGTTCTTC